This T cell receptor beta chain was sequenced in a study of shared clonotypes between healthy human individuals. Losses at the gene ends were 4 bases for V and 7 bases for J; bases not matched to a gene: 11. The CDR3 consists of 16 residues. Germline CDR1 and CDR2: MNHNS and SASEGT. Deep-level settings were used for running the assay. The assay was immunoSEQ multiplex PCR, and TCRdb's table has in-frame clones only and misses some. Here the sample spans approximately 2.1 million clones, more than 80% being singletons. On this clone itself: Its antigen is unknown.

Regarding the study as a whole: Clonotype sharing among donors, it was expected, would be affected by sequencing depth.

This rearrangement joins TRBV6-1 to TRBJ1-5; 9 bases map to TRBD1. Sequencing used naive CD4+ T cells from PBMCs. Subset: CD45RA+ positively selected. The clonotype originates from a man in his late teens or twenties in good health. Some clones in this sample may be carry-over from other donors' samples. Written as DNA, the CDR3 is TGTGCCAGCAGTGGGGGAACAGGGGGCGCGGGCCAGCCCCAGCATTTT. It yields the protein CASSGGTGGAGQPQHF.